This entry lists 10 T cell receptor beta chains sequenced from one sample in a study of T cell responses to AZD1222 COVID-19 vaccine. Repertoires were generated with immunoSEQ multiplex PCR, while TCRdb's copy carries only in-frame clones and drops some. Among around 99,000 clones listed, over 75% were seen once. The starting material was peripheral blood, obtained 28 days after the second AZD1222 dose. These receptor sequences come from an adult who received the AZD1222 COVID-19 vaccine.

V and J are TRBV27 and TRBJ1-1; D perhaps matches TRBD1 (5 bases). Looked up from germline, CDR1 is MNHEY and CDR2 is SMNVEV (reference sequence). This CDR3 has 13 residues. V lost 2 bases to trimming and J lost 4 bases, with 8 bases between them. CDR3 residues: CASSLPGGTEAFF. For the CDR3, the DNA is TGTGCCAGCAGTTTACCTGGGGGCACTGAAGCTTTCTTT.

The CDR3 protein is CASSIDLGAQETQYF. CDR3 DNA: TGTGCCAGTAGTATAGATCTCGGGGCCCAAGAGACCCAGTACTTC. The J gene is TRBJ2-5, the V gene TRBV19; D is possibly TRBD1 or TRBD2 (5 bases each). V lost 0 bases and J 1 base, leaving 9 bases between the germline ends. Germline V gene data show CDR1 as LNHDA and CDR2 as SQIVND (reference sequence). This CDR3 region has 15 residues.

The chain employs TRBV2 and TRBJ2-7; the D gene is possibly TRBD2 (6 bases). The germline V and J ends were trimmed by 7 bases and 2 bases, with 21 bases remaining between them. From germline, CDR1 is SNHLY and CDR2 FYNNEI. This CDR3 is 16 amino acids long. CDR3 amino acids: CASKRLAGTAAYEQYF. CDR3 nucleotide sequence: TGTGCCAGCAAGCGTTTGGCGGGAACCGCGGCCTACGAGCAGTACTTC.

CDR3 sequence reads: CASSLYRDDHGYTF. The DNA for the CDR3 is TGTGCCAGCAGCTTGTACAGGGACGACCATGGCTACACCTTC. The chain uses TRBV5-6 and TRBJ1-2; D may be TRBD1 (6 bases). The CDR3 length is 14 residues. Germline CDR1 is SGHDT and CDR2 is YYEEEE. V shed 1 base and J shed 6 bases, with 13 bases lying between them.

The chain recombines TRBV5-4 with TRBJ2-1, with 11 nucleotides matching TRBD2. CDR3 length equals 14 residues. After removal of 8 bases from V and 0 bases from J, the junction contained 1 base not matched to a gene. Germline V gene lookup returns CDR1 SGHNT and CDR2 YYREEE (reference sequence). CDR3 sequence (DNA): TGTGCCAGTAGCGGGGGGGCCTCCTACAATGAGCAGTTCTTC. It yields the protein CASSGGASYNEQFF. The full variable domain, in which reference TRBV5-4 and TRBJ2-1 provide the parts outside the CDR3, is ETGVTQSPTHLIKTRGQQVTLRCSSQSGHNTVSWYQQALGQGPQFIFQYYREEENGRGNFPPRFSGLQFPNYSSELNVNALELDDSALYLCASSGGASYNEQFFGPGTRLTVL.

This chain connects TRBV28 to TRBJ1-5; D ambiguous. The V end lost 4 bases, the J end lost 2 bases, and 9 bases lay between the germline ends. The CDR3 has 14 residues. Germline CDR1 and CDR2: MDHEN and SYDVKM. CDR3 amino acids: CASSYLSGNQPQHF. DNA of the CDR3: TGTGCCAGCAGTTACTTAAGCGGCAATCAGCCCCAGCATTTT.

CDR3 sequence (DNA): TGTGCCAGCAGACCCGGGACAGGAGTGACTAATTCCTACGAGCAGTACTTC. This translates into CASRPGTGVTNSYEQYF. This chain connects TRBV7-2 to TRBJ2-7; 8 nucleotides match TRBD1. This CDR3 has 17 amino acids. Germline V gene sequence: CDR1 SGHTA, CDR2 FQGNSA. V gave up 6 bases and J gave up 1 base; unmatched junction bases: 14.

The rearrangement links TRBV12-3 or TRBV12-4 to TRBJ1-2, with a possible D match to TRBD1 (6 bases). CDR3 size: 13 residues. Trimming removed 6 bases at V and 2 bases at J, with 10 bases between. The CDR3 nucleotides are TGTGCCAGCAGCCGACAGGAAAACTATGGCTACACCTTC. Encoded protein: CASSRQENYGYTF.

The J gene is TRBJ2-5, the V gene TRBV19, with TRBD2 matching over 7 bases. The CDR3 is made up of 15 amino acids. V lost 10 bases to trimming and J lost 0 bases; unmatched junction nucleotides: 11. Germline CDR1 reads LNHDA; CDR2 reads SQIVND (reference sequence). In DNA form, the CDR3 reads TGTGCCACATCCTTCGGGCTAGCGGACCAAGAGACCCAGTACTTC. Amino acid sequence: CATSFGLADQETQYF.

The J gene is TRBJ1-3, the V gene TRBV29-1, with no clear D. Germline CDR1 SQVTM, CDR2 ANQGSEA. This CDR3 contains 16 residues. Trimming stripped 0 bases from V and 4 bases from J, with 16 bases between. The CDR3 region has the DNA TGCAGCGTTGAAGATCTTGGGCTAGCGGGGGGAAACACCATATATTTT. Its translation: CSVEDLGLAGGNTIYF. Looking up the rest from reference TRBV29-1 and TRBJ1-3 gives the full variable domain: SAVISQKPSRDICQRGTSLTIQCQVDSQVTMMFWYRQQPGQSLTLIATANQGSEATYESGFVIDKFPISRPNLTFSTLTVSNMSPEDSSIYLCSVEDLGLAGGNTIYFGEGSWLTVV.